The entry below gives a single T cell receptor (beta chain) sequence along with its context. Its antigen is currently unknown. PCR involved 60 Vbeta and 13 Jbeta primers. Assay: immunoSEQ multiplex PCR; the TCRdb copy retains only in-frame clones and omits some. The sample has about 170,000 clones; just under 80% are singletons. This entry belongs to a study of cytomegalovirus exposure and HLA in healthy donors. Healthy people donating bone marrow made up the donors. Study observations and caveats: For most TCR beta V segments, an earlier analysis put the productive rate at about 87% or about 30% of the time. Most CMV-associated TCR beta chains appeared HLA-restricted in a later analysis. Roughly uniform sequencing depth across donors was assumed, possibly incorrectly.

Sequences were obtained from PBMCs. The source is a woman aged 45-59 years in good health and CMV-seropositive.

This CDR3 reads CASSLTNGNNEQFF. The CDR3 DNA follows: TGTGCCAGCAGCTTGACTAACGGAAACAATGAGCAGTTCTTC. The chain employs TRBV11-3 and TRBJ2-1; maybe TRBD2 (5 bases). Trimming removed 3 bases at V and 5 bases at J, with 11 bases between. CDR3 size: 14 residues. Germline CDR1 reads SGHNT; CDR2 reads YENEEA.